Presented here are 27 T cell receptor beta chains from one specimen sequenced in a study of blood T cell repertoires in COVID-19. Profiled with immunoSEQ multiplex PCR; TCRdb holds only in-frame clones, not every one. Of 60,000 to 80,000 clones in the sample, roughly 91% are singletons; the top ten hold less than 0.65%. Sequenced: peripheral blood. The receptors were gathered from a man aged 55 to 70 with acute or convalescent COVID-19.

The CDR3 sequence: CASKPTSANTGELFF. For the CDR3, the DNA is TGTGCCAGTAAACCTACTAGCGCGAACACCGGGGAGCTGTTTTTT. This chain links TRBV19 with TRBJ2-2; TRBD2 agrees at 7 bases. CDR3 size: 15 residues. Germline CDR1 and CDR2: LNHDA and SQIVND (reference sequence). Germline trimming cut 7 bases from V and 0 bases from J; bases unmatched to any gene: 5.

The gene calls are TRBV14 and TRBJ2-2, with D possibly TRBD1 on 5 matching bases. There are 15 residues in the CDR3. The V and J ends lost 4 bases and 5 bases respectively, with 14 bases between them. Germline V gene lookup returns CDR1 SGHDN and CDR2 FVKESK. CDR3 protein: CASSPRQPGTGELFF. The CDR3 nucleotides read TGTGCCAGCAGCCCTCGACAGCCCGGAACCGGGGAGCTGTTTTTT.

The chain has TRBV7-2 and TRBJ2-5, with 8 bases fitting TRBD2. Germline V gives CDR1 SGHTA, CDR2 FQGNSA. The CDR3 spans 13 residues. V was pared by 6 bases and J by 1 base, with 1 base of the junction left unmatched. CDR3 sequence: CASRTSGQETQYF. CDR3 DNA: TGTGCCAGCAGAACTAGCGGCCAAGAGACCCAGTACTTC. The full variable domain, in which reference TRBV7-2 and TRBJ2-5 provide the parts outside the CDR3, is GAGVSQSPSNKVTEKGKDVELRCDPISGHTALYWYRQSLGQGLEFLIYFQGNSAPDKSGLPSDRFSAERTGGSVSTLTIQRTQQEDSAVYLCASRTSGQETQYFGPGTRLLVL.

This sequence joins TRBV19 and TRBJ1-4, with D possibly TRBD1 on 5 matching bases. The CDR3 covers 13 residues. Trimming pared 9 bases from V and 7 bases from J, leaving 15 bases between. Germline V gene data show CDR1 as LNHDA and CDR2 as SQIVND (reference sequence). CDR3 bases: TGTGCCAGCTCCGACGGGGGTCTTGAAAAACTGTTTTTT. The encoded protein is CASSDGGLEKLFF.

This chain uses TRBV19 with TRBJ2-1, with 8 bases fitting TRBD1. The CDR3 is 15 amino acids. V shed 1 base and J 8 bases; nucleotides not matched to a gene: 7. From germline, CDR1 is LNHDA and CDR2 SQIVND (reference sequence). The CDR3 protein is CASSIARGRFDEQFF. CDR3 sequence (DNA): TGTGCCAGTAGTATAGCCAGGGGGCGGTTTGATGAGCAGTTCTTC. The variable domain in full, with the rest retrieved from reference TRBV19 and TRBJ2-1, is DGGITQSPKYLFRKEGQNVTLSCEQNLNHDAMYWYRQDPGQGLRLIYYSQIVNDFQKGDIAEGYSVSREKKESFPLTVTSAQKNPTAFYLCASSIARGRFDEQFFGPGTRLTVL.

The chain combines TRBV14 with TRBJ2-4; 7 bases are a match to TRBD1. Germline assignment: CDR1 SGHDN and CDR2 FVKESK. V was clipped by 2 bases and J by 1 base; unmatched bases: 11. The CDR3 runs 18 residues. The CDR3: CASSQFPGQASAKNIQYF. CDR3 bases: TGTGCCAGCAGCCAATTCCCTGGACAGGCTAGCGCCAAAAACATTCAGTACTTC.

The CDR3 DNA sequence: TGTGCCAGCAGCCTCTCCGCCCCCGGGATGGGTGAAAAACTGTTTTTT. Translating it yields CASSLSAPGMGEKLFF. The chain couples TRBV11-1 to TRBJ1-4; D call uncertain. In germline, CDR1 is SGHAT, CDR2 FQDESV (reference sequence). The CDR3 totals 16 residues. Trimming took off 5 bases at V and 7 bases at J, with 20 bases between the two ends.

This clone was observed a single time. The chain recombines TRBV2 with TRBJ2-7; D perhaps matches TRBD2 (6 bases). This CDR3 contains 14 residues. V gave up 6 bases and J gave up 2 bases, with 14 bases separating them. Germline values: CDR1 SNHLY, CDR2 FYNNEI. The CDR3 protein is CASRTRDSTYEQYF. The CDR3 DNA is TGTGCCAGCAGAACCCGGGACTCAACCTACGAGCAGTACTTC.

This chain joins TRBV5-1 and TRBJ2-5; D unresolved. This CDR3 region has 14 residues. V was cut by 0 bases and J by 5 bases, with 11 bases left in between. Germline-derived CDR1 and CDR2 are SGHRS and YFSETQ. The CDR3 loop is CASSLEQYGETQYF. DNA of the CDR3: TGCGCCAGCAGCTTGGAACAATACGGGGAGACCCAGTACTTC.

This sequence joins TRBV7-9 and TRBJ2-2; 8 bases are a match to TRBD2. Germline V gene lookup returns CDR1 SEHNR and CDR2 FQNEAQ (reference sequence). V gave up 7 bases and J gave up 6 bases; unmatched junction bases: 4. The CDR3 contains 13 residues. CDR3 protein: CASIPGGAGELFF. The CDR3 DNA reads TGTGCCAGCATCCCCGGGGGGGCCGGGGAGCTGTTTTTT.

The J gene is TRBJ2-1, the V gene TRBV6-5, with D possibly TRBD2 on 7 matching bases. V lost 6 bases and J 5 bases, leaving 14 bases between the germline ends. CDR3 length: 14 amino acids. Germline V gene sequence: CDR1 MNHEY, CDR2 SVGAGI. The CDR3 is CASRQGLRHNEQFF. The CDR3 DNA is TGTGCCAGCAGACAGGGACTACGGCACAATGAGCAGTTCTTC.

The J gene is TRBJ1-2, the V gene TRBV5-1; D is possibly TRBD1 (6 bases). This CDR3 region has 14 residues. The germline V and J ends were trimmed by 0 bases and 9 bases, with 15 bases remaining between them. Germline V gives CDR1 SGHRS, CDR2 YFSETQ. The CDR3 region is CASSLETGLMSYTF. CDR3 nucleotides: TGCGCCAGCAGCTTGGAAACAGGGCTGATGAGCTACACCTTC.

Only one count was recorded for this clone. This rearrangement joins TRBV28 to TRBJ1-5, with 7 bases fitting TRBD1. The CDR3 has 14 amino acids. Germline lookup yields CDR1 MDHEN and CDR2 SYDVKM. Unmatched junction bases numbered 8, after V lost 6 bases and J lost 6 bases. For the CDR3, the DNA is TGTGCCAGCAGCCGAGACAGGGTTCCTCAGCCCCAGCATTTT. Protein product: CASSRDRVPQPQHF.

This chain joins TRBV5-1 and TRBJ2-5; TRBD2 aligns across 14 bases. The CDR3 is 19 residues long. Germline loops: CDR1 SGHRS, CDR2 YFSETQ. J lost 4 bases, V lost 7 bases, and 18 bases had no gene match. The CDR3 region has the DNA TGCGCCAGCCAACCCGTCCCGACTAGCGGGGGGGCCGGTCGAGAGACCCAGTACTTC. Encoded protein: CASQPVPTSGGAGRETQYF.

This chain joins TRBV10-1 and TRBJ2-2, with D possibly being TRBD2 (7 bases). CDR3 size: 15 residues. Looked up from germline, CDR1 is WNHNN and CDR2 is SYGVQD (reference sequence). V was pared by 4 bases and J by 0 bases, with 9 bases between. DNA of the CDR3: TGCGCCAGCAGTGGCGGGGGCCCGAACACCGGGGAGCTGTTTTTT. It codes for CASSGGGPNTGELFF.

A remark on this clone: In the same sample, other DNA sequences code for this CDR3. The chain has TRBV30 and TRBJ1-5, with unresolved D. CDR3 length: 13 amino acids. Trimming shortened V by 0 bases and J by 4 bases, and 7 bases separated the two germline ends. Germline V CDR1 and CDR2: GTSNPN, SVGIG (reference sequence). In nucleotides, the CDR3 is TGTGCCTGGAGTGTAGGAGGGAATCAGCCCCAGCATTTT. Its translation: CAWSVGGNQPQHF.

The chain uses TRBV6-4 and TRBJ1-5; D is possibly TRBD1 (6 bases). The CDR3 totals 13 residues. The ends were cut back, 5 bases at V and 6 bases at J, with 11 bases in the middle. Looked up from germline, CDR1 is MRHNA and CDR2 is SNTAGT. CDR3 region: CASSYREGQPQHF. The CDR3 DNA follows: TGTGCCAGCAGTTACAGGGAAGGTCAGCCCCAGCATTTT.

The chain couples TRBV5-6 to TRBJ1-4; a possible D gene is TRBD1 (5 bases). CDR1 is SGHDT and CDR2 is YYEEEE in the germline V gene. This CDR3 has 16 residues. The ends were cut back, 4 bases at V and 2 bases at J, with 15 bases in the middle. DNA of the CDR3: TGTGCCAGCAGCCGGACACCGGCCCACACTAATGAAAAACTGTTTTTT. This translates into CASSRTPAHTNEKLFF. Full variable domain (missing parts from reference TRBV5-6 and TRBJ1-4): DAGVTQSPTHLIKTRGQQVTLRCSPKSGHDTVSWYQQALGQGPQFIFQYYEEEERQRGNFPDRFSGHQFPNYSSELNVNALLLGDSALYLCASSRTPAHTNEKLFFGSGTQLSVL.

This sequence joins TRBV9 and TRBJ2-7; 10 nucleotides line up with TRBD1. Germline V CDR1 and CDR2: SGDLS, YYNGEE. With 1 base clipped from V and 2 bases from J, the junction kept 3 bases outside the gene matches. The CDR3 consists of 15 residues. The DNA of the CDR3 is TGTGCCAGCAGCGTAACTGGACAGGGGGCCTACGAGCAGTACTTC. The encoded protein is CASSVTGQGAYEQYF.

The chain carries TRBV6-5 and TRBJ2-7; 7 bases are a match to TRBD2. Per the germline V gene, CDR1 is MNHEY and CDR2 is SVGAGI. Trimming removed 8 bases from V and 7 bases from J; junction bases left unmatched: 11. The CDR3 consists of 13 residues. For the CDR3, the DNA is TGTGCCAGCGCGTACCCGGGAGGCCGGGAGCAGTACTTC. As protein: CASAYPGGREQYF.

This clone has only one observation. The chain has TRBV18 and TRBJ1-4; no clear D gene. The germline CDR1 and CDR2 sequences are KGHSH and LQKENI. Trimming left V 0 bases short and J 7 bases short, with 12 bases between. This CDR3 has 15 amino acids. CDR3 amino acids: CASSPPSGSSEKLFF. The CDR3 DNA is TGTGCCAGCTCACCACCCTCAGGTTCGAGTGAAAAACTGTTTTTT.

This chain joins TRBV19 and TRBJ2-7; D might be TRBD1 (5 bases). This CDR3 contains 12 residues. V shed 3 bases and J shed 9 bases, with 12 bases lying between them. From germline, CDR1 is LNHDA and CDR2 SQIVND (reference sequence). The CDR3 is CASSIGSTGQYF. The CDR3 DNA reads TGTGCCAGTAGTATCGGGTCCACAGGGCAGTACTTC.

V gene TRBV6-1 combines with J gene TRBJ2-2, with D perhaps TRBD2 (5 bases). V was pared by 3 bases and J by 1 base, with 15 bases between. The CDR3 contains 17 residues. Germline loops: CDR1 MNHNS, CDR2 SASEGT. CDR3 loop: CASSDAGRVMNTGELFF. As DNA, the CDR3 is TGTGCCAGCAGTGATGCGGGCAGAGTTATGAACACCGGGGAGCTGTTTTTT.

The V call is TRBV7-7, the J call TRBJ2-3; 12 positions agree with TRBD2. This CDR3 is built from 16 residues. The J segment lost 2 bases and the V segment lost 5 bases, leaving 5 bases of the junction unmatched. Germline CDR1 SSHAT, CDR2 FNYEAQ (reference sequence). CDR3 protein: CASSIGTSGFTDTQYF. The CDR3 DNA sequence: TGTGCCAGCAGCATTGGGACTAGCGGGTTCACAGATACGCAGTATTTT.

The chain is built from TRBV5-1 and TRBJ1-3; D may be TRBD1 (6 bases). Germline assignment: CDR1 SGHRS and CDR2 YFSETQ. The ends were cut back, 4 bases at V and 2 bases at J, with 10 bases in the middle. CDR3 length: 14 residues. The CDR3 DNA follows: TGCGCCAGCAGCCAAGGGACAACTGGAAACACCATATATTTT. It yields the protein CASSQGTTGNTIYF.

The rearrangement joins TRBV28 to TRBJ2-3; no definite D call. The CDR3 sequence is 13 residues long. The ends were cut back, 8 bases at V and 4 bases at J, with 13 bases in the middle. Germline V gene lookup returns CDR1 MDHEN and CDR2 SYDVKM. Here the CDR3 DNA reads TGTGCCAGCTGTCGGCGAAGCGCAGATACGCAGTATTTT. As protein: CASCRRSADTQYF. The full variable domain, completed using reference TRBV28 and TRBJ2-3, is DVKVTQSSRYLVKRTGEKVFLECVQDMDHENMFWYRQDPGLGLRLIYFSYDVKMKEKGDIPEGYSVSREKKERFSLILESASTNQTSMYLCASCRRSADTQYFGPGTRLTVL.

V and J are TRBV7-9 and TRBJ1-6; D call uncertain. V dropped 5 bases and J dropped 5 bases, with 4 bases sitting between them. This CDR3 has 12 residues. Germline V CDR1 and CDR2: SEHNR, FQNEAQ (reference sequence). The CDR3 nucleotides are TGTGCCAGCAGCCGCGATAATTCACCCCTCCACTTT. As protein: CASSRDNSPLHF.